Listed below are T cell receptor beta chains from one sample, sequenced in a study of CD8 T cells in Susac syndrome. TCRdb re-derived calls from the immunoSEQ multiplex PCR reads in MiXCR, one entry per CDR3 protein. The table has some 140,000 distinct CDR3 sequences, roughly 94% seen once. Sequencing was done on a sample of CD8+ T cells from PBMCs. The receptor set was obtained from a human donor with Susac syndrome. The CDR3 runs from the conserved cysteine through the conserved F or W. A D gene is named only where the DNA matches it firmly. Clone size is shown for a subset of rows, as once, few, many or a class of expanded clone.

CDR3aa: CASSFRGWDTEAFF
CDR3nt: TGCGCCAGCAGCTTCAGGGGATGGGACACTGAAGCTTTCTTT
abundance: NA
v_gene: TRBV5-1
d_gene: NA
j_gene: TRBJ1-1

CDR3aa: CASSLFQGSTEAFF
CDR3nt: TGCGCCAGCAGCTTATTCCAGGGAAGCACTGAAGCTTTCTTT
abundance: NA
v_gene: TRBV5-1
d_gene: NA
j_gene: TRBJ1-1

CDR3aa: CATSRTSGYSSYNEQFF
CDR3nt: TGTGCCACCAGCAGAACTAGCGGGTATAGCTCCTACAATGAGCAGTTCTTC
abundance: once
v_gene: TRBV15
d_gene: TRBD2
j_gene: TRBJ2-1

CDR3aa: CASGAGQTYEQYF
CDR3nt: TGTGCTAGTGGGGCGGGACAGACCTACGAGCAGTACTTC
abundance: NA
v_gene: TRBV12-5
d_gene: NA
j_gene: TRBJ2-7

CDR3aa: CASRDRNTEAFF
CDR3nt: TGTGCCAGTAGAGACAGGAACACTGAAGCTTTCTTT
abundance: NA
v_gene: TRBV19
d_gene: NA
j_gene: TRBJ1-1

CDR3aa: CSARPDLAGVAYEQYF
CDR3nt: TGCAGTGCTAGACCCGACCTAGCGGGAGTAGCATACGAGCAGTACTTC
abundance: NA
v_gene: TRBV20-1
d_gene: TRBD2
j_gene: TRBJ2-7

CDR3aa: CAISEVSEETQYF
CDR3nt: TGTGCCATCAGTGAAGTCTCGGAAGAGACCCAGTACTTC
abundance: NA
v_gene: TRBV10-3
d_gene: NA
j_gene: TRBJ2-5

CDR3aa: CAIRPRDGAYEQYF
CDR3nt: TGTGCCATCAGACCCCGAGACGGCGCCTACGAGCAGTACTTC
abundance: NA
v_gene: TRBV10-3
d_gene: NA
j_gene: TRBJ2-7

CDR3aa: CAWMREPSYNEQFF
CDR3nt: TGTGCCTGGATGCGGGAGCCTAGCTACAATGAGCAGTTCTTC
abundance: NA
v_gene: TRBV30
d_gene: TRBD2
j_gene: TRBJ2-1

CDR3aa: CSVVIGQGYSSSGNTIYF
CDR3nt: TGCAGTGTGGTAATCGGACAGGGATATTCGAGCTCTGGAAACACCATATATTTT
abundance: once
v_gene: TRBV20-1
d_gene: TRBD1
j_gene: TRBJ1-3

CDR3aa: CASSLLGGNQPQHF
CDR3nt: TGTGCCAGCAGTTTACTAGGGGGGAATCAGCCCCAGCATTTT
abundance: NA
v_gene: TRBV27
d_gene: NA
j_gene: TRBJ1-5

CDR3aa: CASSFSVSGNTIYF
CDR3nt: TGTGCCAGCAGTTTCTCGGTCTCTGGAAACACCATATATTTT
abundance: NA
v_gene: TRBV28
d_gene: NA
j_gene: TRBJ1-3

CDR3aa: CASSLAVGQGAPEQYF
CDR3nt: TGTGCCAGCAGCTTGGCTGTGGGACAGGGTGCCCCCGAGCAGTACTTC
abundance: NA
v_gene: TRBV7-9
d_gene: TRBD1
j_gene: TRBJ2-7

CDR3aa: CASSQDRRTQYF
CDR3nt: TGTGCCAGCAGCCAAGACCGTAGGACCCAGTACTTC
abundance: NA
v_gene: TRBV3-1
d_gene: NA
j_gene: TRBJ2-5

CDR3aa: CASSPNTGLAGYNEQFF
CDR3nt: TGTGCCAGCAGCCCAAATACGGGACTAGCGGGATACAATGAGCAGTTCTTC
abundance: NA
v_gene: TRBV7-3
d_gene: TRBD2
j_gene: TRBJ2-1

CDR3aa: CASSWEQGPDTQYF
CDR3nt: TGTGCCAGCAGCTGGGAACAGGGCCCAGATACGCAGTATTTT
abundance: NA
v_gene: TRBV7-9
d_gene: NA
j_gene: TRBJ2-3

CDR3aa: CASSPPTGRTYEQYF
CDR3nt: TGTGCCAGCAGCCCACCGACGGGCCGGACCTACGAGCAGTACTTC
abundance: NA
v_gene: TRBV2
d_gene: NA
j_gene: TRBJ2-7

CDR3aa: CASSFAGDEAFF
CDR3nt: TGTGCCAGCAGCTTCGCAGGGGATGAAGCTTTCTTT
abundance: NA
v_gene: TRBV5-6
d_gene: NA
j_gene: TRBJ1-1

CDR3aa: CASSPEQGSYEAFF
CDR3nt: TGCGCCAGCAGTCCAGAACAGGGGTCGTATGAAGCTTTCTTT
abundance: NA
v_gene: TRBV5-1
d_gene: TRBD1
j_gene: TRBJ1-1

CDR3aa: CASSQGQDREAFF
CDR3nt: TGCGCCAGCAGCCAGGGCCAGGACAGGGAAGCTTTCTTT
abundance: NA
v_gene: TRBV4-1
d_gene: TRBD1
j_gene: TRBJ1-1

CDR3aa: CASTPRAGLRNTEAFF
CDR3nt: TGTGCCAGCACCCCCCGGGCGGGACTTCGGAACACTGAAGCTTTCTTT
abundance: NA
v_gene: TRBV7-9
d_gene: NA
j_gene: TRBJ1-1

CDR3aa: CAAHQIGATGYGYTF
CDR3nt: TGTGCCGCTCATCAAATTGGGGCCACGGGATATGGCTACACCTTC
abundance: NA
v_gene: TRBV7-4
d_gene: NA
j_gene: TRBJ1-2

CDR3aa: CASSEVGDPNQPQHF
CDR3nt: TGTGCCAGCAGCGAGGTAGGGGATCCCAATCAGCCCCAGCATTTT
abundance: NA
v_gene: TRBV9
d_gene: NA
j_gene: TRBJ1-5

CDR3aa: CAIKGPSYEQYF
CDR3nt: TGTGCCATCAAGGGGCCATCGTACGAGCAGTACTTC
abundance: NA
v_gene: TRBV10-3
d_gene: NA
j_gene: TRBJ2-7

CDR3aa: CASSVGQGTDTQYF
CDR3nt: TGCGCCAGCAGCGTGGGACAGGGCACAGATACGCAGTATTTT
abundance: NA
v_gene: TRBV5-1
d_gene: TRBD1
j_gene: TRBJ2-3

CDR3aa: CASSRQKNTEAFF
CDR3nt: TGTGCCAGCAGTCGACAAAAGAACACTGAAGCTTTCTTT
abundance: NA
v_gene: TRBV14
d_gene: NA
j_gene: TRBJ1-1